A single sample gave rise to the 14 T cell receptor beta chains below, sequenced in a study of shared clonotypes between healthy human individuals. Only in-frame clones appear in the TCRdb table, and some are missing; sequencing was by immunoSEQ multiplex PCR. Found here are some 1 million clones, about 77% of them singletons; the top ten hold over 1.3%. Sequences were obtained from memory CD4+ T cells sorted from blood. Subset given: CD45RA-negative fraction. The receptors were gathered from a young man in good health.

This rearrangement joins TRBV7-2 to TRBJ2-7; 10 bases line up with TRBD1. The junction had 8 bases not matched to a gene; V was cut back by 5 bases and J by 4 bases. Germline assignment: CDR1 SGHTA and CDR2 FQGNSA. This CDR3 comprises 15 residues. CDR3 nucleotide sequence: TGTGCCAGCAGCATGGGACAGGGGAGCACGTACGAGCAGTACTTC. Translating it yields CASSMGQGSTYEQYF.

The V and J genes are TRBV5-1 and TRBJ2-4; D is possibly TRBD1 (6 bases). Trimming shortened V by 4 bases and J by 7 bases, and 12 bases separated the two germline ends. This CDR3 is built from 13 residues. The germline gives CDR1 SGHRS, CDR2 YFSETQ. For the CDR3, the DNA is TGCGCCAGCAGCCCTGGGACAAACAACATTCAGTACTTC. Protein sequence: CASSPGTNNIQYF.

The chain links TRBV5-1 to TRBJ2-3, with D uncertain. With 4 bases removed from V and 0 bases from J, the gap between germline ends came to 12 bases. The length of the CDR3 is 15 residues. CDR1 is SGHRS and CDR2 is YFSETQ in the germline V gene. CDR3 loop: CASSPPAGSTDTQYF. The CDR3 DNA sequence: TGCGCCAGCAGCCCTCCAGCCGGAAGCACAGATACGCAGTATTTT.

The chain combines TRBV6-6 with TRBJ2-2; D is ambiguous. The germline CDR1 and CDR2 sequences are MNHNY and SVGAGI (reference sequence). This CDR3 comprises 12 residues. Trimming stripped 4 bases from V and 7 bases from J, with 7 bases between. The CDR3 protein is CASSSPLGELFF. The CDR3 DNA is TGTGCCAGCAGTTCACCACTCGGGGAGCTGTTTTTT.

This clone was detected only once. Here the CDR3 reads CASSGGFWISTGELFF. Written as DNA, the CDR3 is TGTGCCAGCTCAGGGGGCTTTTGGATCAGTACCGGGGAGCTGTTTTTT. The chain carries TRBV18 and TRBJ2-2; TRBD1 might be the D (6 bases). V shed 5 bases and J shed 5 bases, with 18 bases lying between them. The CDR3 consists of 16 residues. The germline V gene encodes CDR1 KGHSH and CDR2 LQKENI.

The chain uses TRBV15 and TRBJ2-3; 8 nucleotides match TRBD1. Losses at the gene ends were 3 bases for V and 2 bases for J; bases not matched to a gene: 4. Looked up from germline, CDR1 is LNHNV and CDR2 is YYDKDF (reference sequence). The CDR3 consists of 15 residues. In nucleotides, the CDR3 is TGTGCCACCAGCAGTCGGACAGGGAACACAGATACGCAGTATTTT. Translation gives CATSSRTGNTDTQYF.

Concerning this clone itself: This CDR3 is also generated by other DNA sequences in the sample. V usage is TRBV14 and J usage is TRBJ2-5, with a tentative D call TRBD1 (6 bases). Germline V gene sequence: CDR1 SGHDN, CDR2 FVKESK. This CDR3 comprises 13 residues. V was pared by 4 bases and J by 2 bases, with 8 bases between. CDR3 in amino acids: CASSRGQQETQYF. Here the CDR3 DNA reads TGTGCCAGCAGCCGGGGGCAGCAAGAGACCCAGTACTTC. Using reference TRBV14 and TRBJ2-5 for the parts outside the CDR3, the full variable domain is EAGVTQFPSHSVIEKGQTVTLRCDPISGHDNLYWYRRVMGKEIKFLLHFVKESKQDESGMPNNRFLAERTGGTYSTLKVQPAELEDSGVYFCASSRGQQETQYFGPGTRLLVL.

CDR3 residues: CAWRRAGADTQYF. CDR3 sequence (DNA): TGTGCCTGGAGGCGGGCGGGGGCAGATACGCAGTATTTT. J is TRBJ2-3 and V is TRBV30; 7 bases are a match to TRBD2. V was clipped by 3 bases and J by 4 bases; unmatched bases: 4. CDR1 is GTSNPN, CDR2 SVGIG, per germline (reference sequence). CDR3 length: 13 residues.

This chain connects TRBV7-2 to TRBJ2-2, with 7 bases that match TRBD2. CDR1 and CDR2 (germline): SGHTA, FQGNSA. The CDR3 runs to 15 residues. J gave up 6 bases and V 0 bases, and 4 bases lay outside the gene matches. CDR3 residues: CASSLAWTSSGELFF. The CDR3 bases are TGTGCCAGCAGCTTAGCGTGGACTAGTTCCGGGGAGCTGTTTTTT. The entire variable domain, with the rest obtained from reference TRBV7-2 and TRBJ2-2, is as follows: GAGVSQSPSNKVTEKGKDVELRCDPISGHTALYWYRQSLGQGLEFLIYFQGNSAPDKSGLPSDRFSAERTGGSVSTLTIQRTQQEDSAVYLCASSLAWTSSGELFFGEGSRLTVL.

This clone was counted a few times. The rearrangement links TRBV6-1 to TRBJ1-5, with 10 nucleotides matching TRBD1. The CDR3 is made up of 15 amino acids. Germline V gene lookup returns CDR1 MNHNS and CDR2 SASEGT. The V segment lost 3 bases and the J segment 7 bases; nucleotides outside the gene matches: 6. CDR3 loop: CASSDQDRGGQPQHF. The CDR3 DNA follows: TGTGCCAGCAGTGACCAGGACAGGGGGGGACAGCCCCAGCATTTT.

The sample holds one count of this clone. The rearrangement joins TRBV9 to TRBJ1-1; perhaps TRBD1 as D (5 bases). CDR1 and CDR2 from the germline V gene are SGDLS and YYNGEE. Trimming took off 3 bases at V and 5 bases at J, with 14 bases between the two ends. The CDR3 runs 14 residues. The CDR3 coding sequence is TGTGCCAGCAGCGCCGACATTGGGGGGACTGAAGCTTTCTTT. Translating gives CASSADIGGTEAFF.

The V and J genes are TRBV7-9 and TRBJ1-2; D is unclear. Germline V lookup: CDR1 SEHNR, CDR2 FQNEAQ (reference sequence). The CDR3 extends over 12 amino acids. V lost 2 bases and J lost 3, with 4 bases in between. The CDR3 DNA follows: TGTGCCAGCAGCTTAAACCACTATGGCTACACCTTC. As protein: CASSLNHYGYTF.

This clone was observed a few times. The V and J genes are TRBV7-2 and TRBJ2-6, with D tentatively TRBD2 (7 bases). Per germline, CDR1 SGHTA and CDR2 FQGNSA. This CDR3 spans 17 amino acids. Trimming left V 3 bases short and J 8 bases short, with 20 bases between. The CDR3 reads CASSLGRGGGGSNVLTF. The CDR3 coding sequence is TGTGCCAGCAGCTTGGGTCGAGGAGGGGGAGGGTCCAACGTCCTGACTTTC. The variable domain in full, with the rest retrieved from reference TRBV7-2 and TRBJ2-6, is GAGVSQSPSNKVTEKGKDVELRCDPISGHTALYWYRQSLGQGLEFLIYFQGNSAPDKSGLPSDRFSAERTGGSVSTLTIQRTQQEDSAVYLCASSLGRGGGGSNVLTFGAGSRLTVL.

The chain has TRBV7-2 and TRBJ1-5, with D unclear. Deletions cut 1 base from V and 7 bases from J, with 14 bases between. The CDR3 is made up of 15 amino acids. In germline, CDR1 is SGHTA, CDR2 FQGNSA. The CDR3 coding sequence is TGTGCCAGCAGCTTAGGGGGAAGGGCCGACCAGCCCCAGCATTTT. Translation gives CASSLGGRADQPQHF.